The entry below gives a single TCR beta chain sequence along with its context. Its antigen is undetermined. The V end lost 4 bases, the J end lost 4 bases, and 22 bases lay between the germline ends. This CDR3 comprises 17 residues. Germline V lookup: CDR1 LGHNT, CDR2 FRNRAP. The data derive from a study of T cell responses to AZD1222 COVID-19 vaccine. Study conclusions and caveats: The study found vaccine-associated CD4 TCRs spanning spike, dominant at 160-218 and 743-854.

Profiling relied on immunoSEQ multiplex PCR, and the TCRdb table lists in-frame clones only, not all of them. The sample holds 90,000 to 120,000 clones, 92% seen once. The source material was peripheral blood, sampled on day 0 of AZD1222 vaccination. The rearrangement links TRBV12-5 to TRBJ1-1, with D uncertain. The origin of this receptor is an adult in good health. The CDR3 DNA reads TGTGCTAGTGGTTCCCGGACCGGGCCGGCAATATCCACTGAAGCTTTCTTT. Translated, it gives CASGSRTGPAISTEAFF. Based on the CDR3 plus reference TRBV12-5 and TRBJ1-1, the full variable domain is DARVTQTPRHKVTEMGQEVTMRCQPILGHNTVFWYRQTMMQGLELLAYFRNRAPLDDSGMPKDRFSAEMPDATLATLKIQPSEPRDSAVYFCASGSRTGPAISTEAFFGQGTRLTVV.